Listed here are 13 T cell receptor beta chains from one sample, sequenced in a study of beta chain features in type 1 diabetes. Study results and limitations: Shorter TCRB CDR3s, moderately but significantly so, marked every one of the four CD4+ subsets in Type 1 diabetes patients.

Isolated RNA was reverse transcribed in full, so expressed TCRB transcripts were sequenced. Clones were read by immunoSEQ multiplex PCR, and TCRdb kept only the in-frame ones, dropping some. The sample shows about 160,000 clones, about 9% of them seen only once. What these receptors recognize is not known. Specimen: central memory CD4+ T cells from blood. These receptors came from a woman younger than 45 with type 1 diabetes.

This clone was recorded many times. CDR3 sequence (DNA): TGTGCCACCAGCAGAGATCTAGCGGGAGGAAGGGAGCTGTTTTTT. Residues: CATSRDLAGGRELFF. The V gene is TRBV15, the J gene TRBJ2-2; TRBD2 agrees at 11 bases. CDR1 LNHNV and CDR2 YYDKDF come from the germline V gene (reference sequence). V lost 0 bases to trimming and J lost 9 bases; unmatched junction nucleotides: 3. CDR3 length: 15 amino acids.

This clone was seen more than once but under ten times. The chain has TRBV15 and TRBJ2-1; 9 positions match TRBD2. The CDR3 covers 17 residues. Unmatched junction bases numbered 8, after V lost 5 bases and J lost 0 bases. Looked up from germline, CDR1 is LNHNV and CDR2 is YYDKDF (reference sequence). CDR3 sequence reads: CATSPSGTMGSYNEQFF. CDR3 DNA sequence: TGTGCCACCAGCCCTAGCGGGACGATGGGCTCCTACAATGAGCAGTTCTTC.

The rearrangement joins TRBV9 to TRBJ2-7, with TRBD2 identical over 13 bases. The germline gives CDR1 SGDLS, CDR2 YYNGEE. This CDR3 comprises 18 residues. Trimming at V came to 2 bases and at J to 2 bases, leaving 10 bases not matched to a gene. CDR3 protein: CASSVGTSGKTYTYEQYF. The CDR3, as DNA: TGTGCCAGCAGCGTTGGGACTAGCGGGAAGACTTACACCTACGAGCAGTACTTC. Together with reference TRBV9 and TRBJ2-7, the CDR3 gives the full variable domain: DSGVTQTPKHLITATGQRVTLRCSPRSGDLSVYWYQQSLDQGLQFLIQYYNGEERAKGNILERFSAQQFPDLHSELNLSSLELGDSALYFCASSVGTSGKTYTYEQYFGPGTRLTVT.

This clone was observed at least ten times. Here the CDR3 reads CASSLDSGASYNEQFF. In DNA form, the CDR3 reads TGTGCCAGCAGCTTAGATTCAGGTGCCTCATACAATGAGCAGTTCTTC. The chain employs TRBV11-3 and TRBJ2-1; no clear D gene. Germline V CDR1 and CDR2: SGHNT, YENEEA. The CDR3 is made up of 16 amino acids. The V end lost 0 bases, the J end lost 4 bases, and 13 bases lay between the germline ends.

The genes are TRBV28 and TRBJ2-1; TRBD1 is a possible D gene (6 bases). Between the trimmed V and J ends, which lost 3 bases and 8 bases, there was a span of 20 bases. This CDR3 spans 16 amino acids. Germline V gene data show CDR1 as MDHEN and CDR2 as SYDVKM. CDR3: CASSLYQGGHSHEQFF. The DNA for the CDR3 is TGTGCCAGCAGTTTGTATCAAGGGGGACATTCCCATGAGCAGTTCTTC.

The J gene is TRBJ2-2, the V gene TRBV5-4, with 7 bases lining up with TRBD2. The CDR3 runs to 14 residues. Unmatched junction bases numbered 4, after V lost 1 base and J lost 7 bases. Germline CDR1 SGHNT, CDR2 YYREEE (reference sequence). The CDR3 DNA is TGTGCCAGCAGCTTGTCACTAGCGAGCGGGGAGCTGTTTTTT. This encodes CASSLSLASGELFF.

The chain combines TRBV11-2 with TRBJ1-1; weak D call: TRBD1 (5 bases). Trimming took 6 bases from V and 11 from J, leaving 22 bases between them. The length of the CDR3 is 14 residues. The germline gives CDR1 SGHAT, CDR2 FQNNGV. The CDR3 DNA reads as TGTGCCAGCAGATCAAACCGTCGGGGGGGATGGGCTTTCTTT. It yields the protein CASRSNRRGGWAFF.

This clone has only a few counts. The chain couples TRBV2 to TRBJ2-7; TRBD2 is a possible D gene (5 bases). V was pared by 6 bases and J by 0 bases, with 9 bases between. This CDR3 comprises 13 residues. The germline gives CDR1 SNHLY, CDR2 FYNNEI. This CDR3 reads CASSEGLSYEQYF. As DNA, the CDR3 is TGTGCCAGCAGCGAGGGTCTCTCCTACGAGCAGTACTTC.

This clone was found a few times. The rearrangement joins TRBV7-9 to TRBJ2-5; 9 positions agree with TRBD2. The CDR3 extends over 14 amino acids. Germline V lookup: CDR1 SEHNR, CDR2 FQNEAQ (reference sequence). After removal of 5 bases from V and 5 bases from J, the junction contained 6 bases not matched to a gene. CDR3: CASSPLSGSETQYF. The DNA of the CDR3 is TGTGCCAGCAGCCCACTTAGCGGGAGTGAGACCCAGTACTTC.

The V gene is TRBV14, the J gene TRBJ2-5; D not certain. Germline assignment: CDR1 SGHDN and CDR2 FVKESK. The CDR3 sequence is 14 residues long. V was trimmed by 4 bases and J by 2 bases, leaving 11 bases between them. In DNA form, the CDR3 reads TGTGCCAGCAGCCTTAGCCTCGCACAAGAGACCCAGTACTTC. Encoded protein: CASSLSLAQETQYF.

The table lists this clone with a few counts. V usage is TRBV5-6 and J usage is TRBJ2-5; 12 nucleotides match TRBD2. V shed 4 bases and J 7 bases; nucleotides not matched to a gene: 8. The CDR3 extends over 15 amino acids. Germline assignment: CDR1 SGHDT and CDR2 YYEEEE. CDR3 nucleotide sequence: TGTGCCAGCAGCGATCGGCTAGCGGGAGGGGGGACCCAGTACTTC. It translates to CASSDRLAGGGTQYF.

This rearrangement joins TRBV19 to TRBJ1-2; 7 bases fit TRBD1. Germline CDR1 is LNHDA and CDR2 is SQIVND (reference sequence). J lost 4 bases, V lost 4 bases, and 12 bases had no gene match. The CDR3 consists of 16 residues. CDR3 sequence (DNA): TGTGCCAGTAGTAAGGGGGCGGACGCAGGAAGCTATGGCTACACCTTC. It specifies CASSKGADAGSYGYTF.

This clone was counted a few times. The chain recombines TRBV11-2 with TRBJ2-3, with D unclear. Trimming cost V 5 bases and J 0 bases, with 15 bases left between them. The germline V gene has CDR1 SGHAT and CDR2 FQNNGV. This CDR3 is built from 16 residues. The CDR3 bases are TGTGCCAGCAGCCCCCCGCACGGAGCCAGCACAGATACGCAGTATTTT. Translating gives CASSPPHGASTDTQYF.